These 18 T cell receptor beta chains originate from one sample sequenced in a study of T-cell reconstitution after alpha-beta-depleted transplantation in children (dated by TCRdb to the mid-2010s). The library was generated by PCR. Sequencing was performed on an Illumina HiSeq 2500. TCR library preparation used molecular barcoding, with unique molecular identifiers applied to normalize quantification of the TCRbeta repertoire. TCRdb reprocessed the public reads (quality trimming at Q25 with fastp, clone calling with MiXCR) and kept in-frame beta chains. Records with the same CDR3 protein are collapsed into one entry carrying the most frequent genes and DNA. In this sample the table shows over 400,000 distinct CDR3 sequences, roughly 44% of which occur a single time. The ten largest clonotypes hold under 35% of the sample. Taken with the paper, the label for treatment or condition translates to: allogeneic hematopoietic cell transplantation with graft depleted of TCRalphabeta T cells and CD19 B cells.

Source: PBMCs, taken before TCRalphabeta/CD19-depleted stem cell transplant. Every receptor here comes from a girl aged 2 to 9 with aplastic anemia, due to receive a stem cell transplant.

This clonotype was recorded a few times. J is TRBJ2-3 and V is TRBV7-9; possibly TRBD1 for D (5 bases). V was trimmed by 4 bases and J by 2 bases, leaving 16 bases between them. The CDR3 is made up of 16 amino acids. CDR1 SEHNR and CDR2 FQNEAQ come from the germline V gene (reference sequence). The CDR3 spells CASSYRPDSYTDTQYF. The CDR3 DNA reads TGTGCCAGCAGCTACCGTCCTGACAGCTACACAGATACGCAGTATTTT.

The genes are TRBV5-1 and TRBJ2-1; the D is unclear. Trimming removed 0 bases from V and 10 bases from J, with 8 bases in between. The CDR3 sequence is 12 residues long. CDR1 and CDR2 from the germline V gene are SGHRS and YFSETQ. The CDR3 DNA reads as TGCGCCAGCAGCTTGGATGGCTTAGAGCAGTTCTTC. It translates to CASSLDGLEQFF.

This clonotype has a count of ten or more. The genes are TRBV20-1 and TRBJ1-5; 7 nucleotides align to TRBD1. J lost 7 bases, V lost 3 bases, and 6 bases had no gene match. The germline CDR1 and CDR2 sequences are DFQATT and SNEGSKA (reference sequence). The CDR3 has 13 amino acids. CDR3 protein: CSASPWDSQPQHF. The CDR3, as DNA: TGCAGTGCTAGTCCGTGGGACAGCCAGCCCCAGCATTTT.

The chain recombines TRBV7-2 with TRBJ2-1; perhaps TRBD1 as D (6 bases). Germline CDR1 reads SGHTA; CDR2 reads FQGNSA. This CDR3 is 14 amino acids long. V was clipped by 3 bases and J by 5 bases, with 11 bases between them. The CDR3 region is CASSFYRADNEQFF. The CDR3 bases are TGTGCCAGCAGCTTTTACAGGGCAGACAATGAGCAGTTCTTC.

This chain joins TRBV15 and TRBJ1-3; 7 bases map to TRBD1. The length of the CDR3 is 16 residues. Germline assignment: CDR1 LNHNV and CDR2 YYDKDF (reference sequence). The junction had 9 bases not matched to a gene; V was cut back by 5 bases and J by 2 bases. CDR3 region: CATSGRHTGAGNTIYF. CDR3 nucleotides: TGTGCCACCAGCGGCCGCCACACAGGGGCTGGAAACACCATATATTTT.

This chain links TRBV3-1 with TRBJ2-7; 10 bases match TRBD2. Trimming took 4 bases from V and 6 from J; bases not matched to a gene: 9. The germline gives CDR1 LGHDT, CDR2 YNNKEL (reference sequence). This CDR3 has 15 amino acids. The CDR3 loop reads CASSPAGGPWGEQYF. For the CDR3, the DNA is TGTGCCAGCAGCCCAGCGGGAGGGCCTTGGGGCGAGCAGTACTTC.

The table lists this clonotype with many counts. V gene TRBV29-1 combines with J gene TRBJ2-5; D ambiguous. The V gene lost 7 bases and the J gene lost 0 bases, with 3 bases spanning the gap. Germline V gene sequence: CDR1 SQVTM, CDR2 ANQGSEA. The CDR3 is 10 amino acids. CDR3 loop: CSAYQETQYF. The CDR3 bases are TGCAGCGCCTACCAAGAGACCCAGTACTTC.

The genes are TRBV29-1 and TRBJ2-7, with D possibly called TRBD1 or TRBD2 (5 bases each). The CDR3 loop spans 13 amino acids. V was cut by 6 bases and J by 6 bases, with 18 bases left in between. Germline CDR1 SQVTM, CDR2 ANQGSEA. The CDR3 nucleotides read TGCAGCGTGGGTTCAGGGAGAACGGTCGAGCAGTACTTC. This sequence encodes CSVGSGRTVEQYF.

This clonotype was counted a few times. The chain uses TRBV11-2 and TRBJ2-7; D gene ambiguous. This CDR3 comprises 15 residues. Trimming left V 5 bases short and J 4 bases short, with 18 bases between. Germline assignment: CDR1 SGHAT and CDR2 FQNNGV. This chain's CDR3 is CASSPPTREGYEQYF. CDR3 DNA: TGTGCCAGCAGCCCTCCGACCCGCGAAGGGTACGAGCAGTACTTC.

The chain is built from TRBV18 and TRBJ1-1; 9 bases are a match to TRBD1. Germline lookup yields CDR1 KGHSH and CDR2 LQKENI. CDR3 length equals 16 residues. Unmatched junction bases numbered 9, after V lost 3 bases and J lost 4 bases. CDR3 nucleotides: TGTGCCAGCTCACCTATGCCGGGACAGGGAGCCACTGAAGCTTTCTTT. This sequence encodes CASSPMPGQGATEAFF.

This clonotype has a count of ten or more. The genes are TRBV12-3 or TRBV12-4 and TRBJ2-3; TRBD2 aligns across 8 bases. The CDR3 is made up of 17 amino acids. V gave up 5 bases and J gave up 2 bases; unmatched junction bases: 12. This CDR3 is CASSPVGGEGNTDTQYF. The CDR3 coding sequence is TGTGCCAGCAGTCCTGTCGGGGGGGAGGGTAACACAGATACGCAGTATTTT.

The V call is TRBV7-2, the J call TRBJ2-7, with D perhaps TRBD1 or TRBD2 (5 bases each). Deletions cut 5 bases from V and 7 bases from J, with 15 bases between. Per germline, CDR1 SGHTA and CDR2 FQGNSA. The CDR3 contains 13 residues. CDR3 loop: CASSTTGAGEQYF. CDR3 in DNA: TGTGCCAGCAGCACGACTGGGGCGGGTGAGCAGTACTTC.

This clonotype has at least ten counts. V usage is TRBV7-2 and J usage is TRBJ2-6; D uncertain. The germline CDR1 and CDR2 sequences are SGHTA and FQGNSA. Trimming took 4 bases from V and 0 from J, leaving 10 bases between them. The CDR3 is made up of 16 amino acids. CDR3 sequence: CASSSSSYSGANVLTF. CDR3 DNA sequence: TGTGCCAGCAGCTCAAGTAGCTACTCTGGGGCCAACGTCCTGACTTTC. The whole variable domain, filled in from reference TRBV7-2 and TRBJ2-6, reads GAGVSQSPSNKVTEKGKDVELRCDPISGHTALYWYRQSLGQGLEFLIYFQGNSAPDKSGLPSDRFSAERTGGSVSTLTIQRTQQEDSAVYLCASSSSSYSGANVLTFGAGSRLTVL.

This CDR3 reads CASSPVSGVRRTDTQYF. The CDR3 DNA is TGTGCCAGCAGCCCCGTATCGGGGGTAAGAAGGACAGATACGCAGTATTTT. V is TRBV7-2 and J is TRBJ2-3, with D possibly matching TRBD2 (6 bases). The CDR3 loop spans 17 amino acids. Germline-derived CDR1 and CDR2 are SGHTA and FQGNSA. The V end was cut by 5 bases, the J end by 3 bases, with 21 bases between.

The V and J genes are TRBV6-1 and TRBJ2-1, with D possibly being TRBD2 (6 bases). CDR3 size: 15 residues. The V gene's germline CDR1 is MNHNS and CDR2 SASEGT. Trimming stripped 5 bases from V and 7 bases from J, with 18 bases between. DNA of the CDR3: TGTGCCAGCAGTCCCCTAGCGACCGGGAGAAATGAGCAGTTCTTC. Its translation: CASSPLATGRNEQFF.

Only a few counts were recorded for this clonotype. The chain recombines TRBV4-1 with TRBJ2-1; the match to TRBD1 covers 7 bases. This CDR3 spans 17 amino acids. Trimming removed 1 base from V and 5 bases from J; junction bases left unmatched: 11. CDR1 is MGHRA, CDR2 YSYEKL, per germline. The CDR3 region has the DNA TGCGCCAGCAGCCAAGGGGGGACAGCTCCTCTCCACAATGAGCAGTTCTTC. This sequence encodes CASSQGGTAPLHNEQFF.

This clonotype showed up many times. The V gene is TRBV12-3 or TRBV12-4, the J gene TRBJ1-1; D not resolved. The CDR3 runs to 13 residues. V lost 1 base to trimming and J lost 0 bases, with 3 bases between them. The CDR3 DNA reads TGTGCCAGCAGTTTAGGAATGAACACTGAAGCTTTCTTT. Translation gives CASSLGMNTEAFF.

The chain combines TRBV7-8 with TRBJ2-3; D might be TRBD1 (6 bases). Trimming removed 1 base from V and 1 base from J, with 15 bases in between. CDR1 is SGHVS and CDR2 is FQNEAQ in the germline V gene. CDR3 length: 17 amino acids. The CDR3, as DNA: TGTGCCAGCAGCTTAGGTCGGGGCAGGGGTCGCACAGATACGCAGTATTTT. Amino acids: CASSLGRGRGRTDTQYF.